A single T cell receptor (beta chain) is shown here with its context. Its antigen is unknown. No clone much larger than this one lies a single base away; base qualities are absent. For sequencing of the TCRbeta CDR3 region, genomic DNA was extracted from the sorted cells. The immunoSEQ Assay was used to sequence the TCRbeta CDR3 regions. TCRdb mirrors the immuneACCESS table, restricted to in-frame sequences. Some clones are absent from its copies; in checked studies, under half trace to an unresolved V gene, and the reason for the others is unknown. This sample gives around 50,000 clones in total; around 87% of them show up just once. The top ten clones comprise roughly 10% of the sample. The sample belongs to a study of OX40 agonist ivuxolimab in advanced cancers. At the level of the whole study: Ivuxolimab, which targeted the costimulatory receptor OX40 (CD134), was an agonistic, fully human IgG2 monoclonal antibody. Intravenous ivuxolimab was administered to patients every 2 weeks at six dose levels: 0.01, 0.1, 0.3, 1.5, 3 and 10 mg/kg. Of the 50 to 55 dose-escalation patients, hepatocellular carcinoma was present in about 20, melanoma in around 15, renal cell carcinoma in 9 and head and neck cancer in 9. A male proportion of approximately 83% and a mean age of about 60 years, ranging from roughly 23 to 79, were recorded for the dose-escalation cohort. Patients were allowed to have had prior anti-PD-1, anti-PD-L1 or anti-CTLA-4 therapy, and approximately 43% of the dose-escalation patients had previously received checkpoint inhibitors. Three dose-escalation patients achieved partial responses, one with hepatocellular carcinoma and two with cutaneous melanoma. Peripheral TCRbeta sequencing aimed to test whether ivuxolimab altered TCR sequence diversity and caused clonal T-cell expansion. The monotherapy dose-escalation portion (N of about 49 patients) of the phase I ivuxolimab trial is reported in the paper. What the authors observed across the whole study: At doses of 0.1 to 3.0 mg/kg, clonal expansion of both CD4+ and CD8+ blood T cells was observed from baseline to week 6. On average, CD8+ T cells showed more expanded clones than CD4+ T cells after ivuxolimab. In the 0.1-3.0 mg/kg groups, partial responders were among the patients with the lowest normalized peripheral clonal expansion, particularly in CD8+ T cells. Low levels of normalized T-cell clonal expansion were also seen in some nonresponding patients. Antigen specificity was not determined for the clonally expanded peripheral T cells.

Patients with autoimmune disease history or receiving systemic immunosuppression were excluded from the trial. In every dose cohort, peripheral blood was drawn for TCR sequencing at baseline, cycle 4 day 1, and cycle 7 day 1. The samples were drawn from a first-in-human, open-label, multicenter phase I dose-escalation trial of ivuxolimab. The trial enrolled adults with locally advanced or metastatic head and neck squamous cell, hepatocellular, melanoma or renal cell carcinoma. Before TCR sequencing, CD4+ and CD8+ T cells were separately sorted from peripheral blood. Including the terminal cysteine and phenylalanine, the CDR3 comprises 17 residues. Only the CDR3 DNA is retained, 51 bases long and in frame from the first base.

This clonotype was sampled from an adult with an advanced solid tumor such as melanoma, head and neck, liver or kidney cancer. The material sequenced was CD4+ or CD8+ T cells sorted from blood, taken in a trial of the OX40 agonist ivuxolimab. The rearranged chain carries TRBV21-1 and TRBJ2-1; the D segment call TRBD1 is taken from the table without a DNA check. TRBV21-1 constitutes a pseudogene. In nucleotides, the sequence is TGTGCCAGCAGCAAAGCGCTGAACTGGGGGACAAATAATGAGCAGTTCTTC. Translated, it gives CASSKALNWGTNNEQFF.